This entry lists 4 T cell receptor beta chains sequenced from one sample in a study of T cells after yellow fever vaccination. TCRdb re-called the 5' RACE reads through MiXCR, storing one row per CDR3 protein. In the table there are approximately 250,000 distinct CDR3 sequences, around 5.3% of which are singletons. This specimen was CD4+ T cells sorted from PBMCs, taken on the day of the yellow fever booster vaccination. The receptor set was obtained from a man between 18 and 29 years old who received the YFV17D yellow fever vaccine.

Written as DNA, the CDR3 is TGTGCCAGCAGTGCGGGGACTACGAGAAAAGGCTACACCTTC. Amino acids: CASSAGTTRKGYTF. The V call is TRBV6-6, the J call TRBJ1-2; D might be TRBD1 (5 bases). This CDR3 contains 14 residues. V shed 5 bases and J shed 8 bases, with 18 bases lying between them. CDR1 is MNHNY and CDR2 is SVGAGI in the germline V gene (reference sequence).

The genes are TRBV18 and TRBJ2-1, with D uncertain. Trimming removed 8 bases at V and 2 bases at J, with 13 bases between. Germline assignment: CDR1 KGHSH and CDR2 LQKENI. The CDR3 extends over 14 amino acids. The CDR3 region has the DNA TGTGCCAGCACCCGCCGGCAGGCCTACAATGAGCAGTTCTTC. This sequence encodes CASTRRQAYNEQFF.

This clonotype was seen repeatedly, ten times or more. The chain joins TRBV7-2 to TRBJ1-1; maybe TRBD1 (5 bases). The CDR3 sequence is 16 residues long. Germline V CDR1 and CDR2: SGHTA, FQGNSA. Trimming took off 5 bases at V and 1 base at J, with 17 bases between the two ends. CDR3: CASSGSWGRGNTEAFF. CDR3 in DNA: TGTGCCAGCAGCGGCAGTTGGGGACGAGGGAACACTGAAGCTTTCTTT.

This clonotype was seen ten or more times. The CDR3 DNA follows: TGTGCCAGCAGTTTACAGTACGGGGGCAGGGAGCTGTTTTTT. Translating it yields CASSLQYGGRELFF. This chain uses TRBV27 with TRBJ2-2, with D perhaps being TRBD1 or TRBD2 (6 bases each). The germline CDR1 and CDR2 sequences are MNHEY and SMNVEV (reference sequence). V gave up 2 bases and J gave up 9 bases, with 13 bases separating them. This CDR3 is built from 14 residues.